The clone carrying this T cell receptor (beta chain) was observed at least ten times. Its target is unknown. V was pared by 1 base and J by 0 bases, with 9 bases between. This CDR3 has 15 amino acids. The germline V gene has CDR1 SGHRS and CDR2 YFSETQ. This sample is drawn from a study of spatial heterogeneity in lung cancer. Study-level background: Raw sequencing reads included, on average, more than ten appearances of each unique TCR and UMI combination.

Regarding the study as a whole: The number of expanded tumor alpha and beta chains correlated with mutation number. Coverage of tumor T cells, by estimate, reached around 7% for alpha chains and about 13% for beta chains.

A single record per CDR3 protein comes from TCRdb applying MiXCR to the 5' RACE reads. Of over 10,000 distinct CDR3 sequences in the sample, 4% to 6% were seen once. Time point denoted: sample taken at primary tumor resection. The clonotype comes from a male donor with early-stage non-small cell lung cancer. The specimen was lung tumor tissue, collected at surgery. The rearrangement joins TRBV5-1 to TRBJ2-3; no clear D. CDR3 amino acids: CASSLSGRSTDTQYF. The CDR3, as DNA: TGCGCCAGCAGCTTGTCCGGACGCAGCACAGATACGCAGTATTTT.